Shown below are 21 T cell receptor beta chains from a single sample sequenced in a study of OX40 agonist ivuxolimab in advanced cancers. Sequencing was performed with immunoSEQ multiplex PCR; in TCRdb, only in-frame clones are kept and a portion is missing. The sample has 70,000 to 75,000 clones, about 94% seen once. This specimen was CD4+ or CD8+ T cells sorted from blood, taken in a trial of the OX40 agonist ivuxolimab. The receptors derive from an adult with an advanced solid tumor such as melanoma, head and neck, liver or kidney cancer.

This clone was detected only once. The V gene is TRBV6-5, the J gene TRBJ2-7; 10 nucleotides align to TRBD1. Germline CDR1 reads MNHEY; CDR2 reads SVGAGI. With V trimmed by 4 bases and J by 2 bases, 5 bases remained unmatched. The CDR3 runs to 15 residues. The CDR3 DNA sequence: TGTGCCAGCAGTTCCCTCGGGACAGGGGCCTACGAGCAGTACTTC. It translates to CASSSLGTGAYEQYF.

This chain joins TRBV19 and TRBJ2-6, with no clear D. V gave up 3 bases and J gave up 0 bases, with 6 bases separating them. This CDR3 is 15 amino acids long. Germline V CDR1 and CDR2: LNHDA, SQIVND (reference sequence). CDR3 sequence (DNA): TGTGCCAGTAGTATTATAGGCTCTGGGGCCAACGTCCTGACTTTC. Encoded protein: CASSIIGSGANVLTF. The variable domain in full, completed from reference TRBV19 and TRBJ2-6, reads DGGITQSPKYLFRKEGQNVTLSCEQNLNHDAMYWYRQDPGQGLRLIYYSQIVNDFQKGDIAEGYSVSREKKESFPLTVTSAQKNPTAFYLCASSIIGSGANVLTFGAGSRLTVL.

This clone was detected once. The chain is built from TRBV6-5 and TRBJ2-2; TRBD2 agrees at 7 bases. J lost 6 bases, V lost 3 bases, and 7 bases had no gene match. Germline values: CDR1 MNHEY, CDR2 SVGAGI. CDR3 length: 15 amino acids. CDR3 loop: CASSYTAGRSGELFF. The CDR3 nucleotides are TGTGCCAGCAGTTATACAGCGGGAAGGTCCGGGGAGCTGTTTTTT.

The J gene is TRBJ2-3, the V gene TRBV11-3; the match to TRBD2 covers 9 bases. Trimming removed 5 bases from V and 1 base from J; junction bases left unmatched: 16. Germline V gene sequence: CDR1 SGHNT, CDR2 YENEEA. The length of the CDR3 is 19 residues. In nucleotides, the CDR3 is TGTGCCAGCAGCCGGGGGGGAAGACCTAGCGGGAACGGCACAGATACGCAGTATTTT. Protein sequence: CASSRGGRPSGNGTDTQYF.

This rearrangement joins TRBV29-1 to TRBJ2-5; D not resolved. Germline CDR1 and CDR2: SQVTM and ANQGSEA. Trimming shortened V by 4 bases and J by 4 bases, and 19 bases separated the two germline ends. The CDR3 runs 15 residues. The CDR3 region is CSVGPHLRRGETQYF. For the CDR3, the DNA is TGCAGCGTTGGTCCTCACCTCAGGCGCGGAGAGACCCAGTACTTC.

The gene calls are TRBV14 and TRBJ1-1; no reliable D call. Germline CDR1 is SGHDN and CDR2 is FVKESK. The CDR3 totals 13 residues. Trimming took off 2 bases at V and 1 base at J, with 5 bases between the two ends. The CDR3 here is CASSQMPNTEAFF. The CDR3 region has the DNA TGTGCCAGCAGCCAAATGCCGAACACTGAAGCTTTCTTT.

The chain uses TRBV5-4 and TRBJ2-5, with 7 bases fitting TRBD2. J lost 0 bases, V lost 3 bases, and 5 bases had no gene match. Germline V gives CDR1 SGHNT, CDR2 YYREEE (reference sequence). This CDR3 has 15 residues. Written as DNA, the CDR3 is TGTGCCAGCAGCTGGGGGGGTGGGTACCAAGAGACCCAGTACTTC. This encodes CASSWGGGYQETQYF. Looking up the rest from reference TRBV5-4 and TRBJ2-5 gives the full variable domain: ETGVTQSPTHLIKTRGQQVTLRCSSQSGHNTVSWYQQALGQGPQFIFQYYREEENGRGNFPPRFSGLQFPNYSSELNVNALELDDSALYLCASSWGGGYQETQYFGPGTRLLVL.

This clone was seen only once. J is TRBJ1-1 and V is TRBV27, with D unresolved. V was clipped by 0 bases and J by 0 bases, with 8 bases between them. Germline CDR1 is MNHEY and CDR2 is SMNVEV (reference sequence). The CDR3 runs to 15 residues. DNA of the CDR3: TGTGCCAGCAGTTTATCACCGGGATTGAACACTGAAGCTTTCTTT. Translation gives CASSLSPGLNTEAFF.

This clone appeared a single time. The chain combines TRBV5-4 with TRBJ1-2; a possible D gene is TRBD1 (6 bases). The germline gives CDR1 SGHNT, CDR2 YYREEE (reference sequence). Trimming stripped 6 bases from V and 3 bases from J, with 15 bases between. This CDR3 has 14 amino acids. CDR3 in amino acids: CASTTGLGDYGYTF. CDR3 sequence (DNA): TGTGCCAGCACTACAGGGTTGGGGGACTATGGCTACACCTTC.

This chain links TRBV27 with TRBJ1-2; the D is unclear. The CDR3 extends over 15 amino acids. Trimming removed 3 bases from V and 4 bases from J, with 15 bases in between. Germline CDR1 is MNHEY and CDR2 is SMNVEV (reference sequence). The CDR3 protein is CASSFLEQRSYGYTF. The CDR3 DNA reads TGTGCCAGCAGTTTCCTGGAACAACGCTCCTATGGCTACACCTTC.

The CDR3 DNA reads as TGTGCCAGTAGTCTTTCGGACCTGGGAGACGAGCAGTACTTC. Its translation is CASSLSDLGDEQYF. The rearrangement joins TRBV19 to TRBJ2-7; TRBD2 is a possible D gene (5 bases). Deletions cut 5 bases from V and 5 bases from J, with 16 bases between. The CDR3 is 14 amino acids. In germline, CDR1 is LNHDA, CDR2 SQIVND (reference sequence).

The chain links TRBV6-5 to TRBJ1-4; the D gene is possibly TRBD1 (6 bases). The CDR3 covers 15 residues. V was clipped by 6 bases and J by 3 bases, with 14 bases between them. In germline, CDR1 is MNHEY, CDR2 SVGAGI. CDR3 loop: CASRLQGFANEKLFF. The CDR3 DNA follows: TGTGCCAGCAGACTCCAGGGGTTCGCTAATGAAAAACTGTTTTTT.

The chain has TRBV6-4 and TRBJ2-1, with 9 bases fitting TRBD2. This CDR3 is built from 15 residues. V shed 3 bases, J shed 7 bases, and the junction held 7 bases outside the gene matches. CDR1 MRHNA and CDR2 SNTAGT come from the germline V gene. CDR3: CASSEGQREANEQFF. CDR3 nucleotides: TGTGCCAGCAGTGAGGGACAGCGGGAGGCAAATGAGCAGTTCTTC.

This chain links TRBV7-9 with TRBJ1-2; D is ambiguous. Germline loops: CDR1 SEHNR, CDR2 FQNEAQ (reference sequence). Deletions cut 5 bases from V and 4 bases from J, with 11 bases between. This CDR3 is built from 13 residues. The CDR3 nucleotides are TGTGCCAGCAGCCCTTATGGGTTCTATGGCTACACCTTC. This encodes CASSPYGFYGYTF.

J is TRBJ2-7 and V is TRBV6-5, with TRBD1 matching 7 bases. V lost 5 bases and J lost 4; bases outside the gene matches: 8. CDR1 and CDR2 from the germline V gene are MNHEY and SVGAGI. CDR3 length equals 14 residues. The CDR3 spells CASSRQGVRYEQYF. In nucleotides, the CDR3 is TGTGCCAGCAGTCGACAGGGTGTCAGGTACGAGCAGTACTTC.

The chain employs TRBV6-5 and TRBJ1-1; D not resolved. The germline V gene encodes CDR1 MNHEY and CDR2 SVGAGI. Trimming took off 3 bases at V and 1 base at J, with 12 bases between the two ends. The CDR3 has 15 amino acids. Written as DNA, the CDR3 is TGTGCCAGCAGTTATTGGAGTCCCCGGAACACTGAAGCTTTCTTT. This encodes CASSYWSPRNTEAFF.

The chain joins TRBV11-3 to TRBJ2-2, with TRBD2 identical over 7 bases. This CDR3 is 14 amino acids long. CDR1 SGHNT and CDR2 YENEEA come from the germline V gene. V lost 7 bases to trimming and J lost 2 bases; unmatched junction nucleotides: 4. The CDR3 region has the DNA TGTGCCAGCACCAGCGGGGTTAACACCGGGGAGCTGTTTTTT. This translates into CASTSGVNTGELFF.

This chain links TRBV7-9 with TRBJ2-7, with 11 bases aligning to TRBD1. CDR3 size: 16 residues. In germline, CDR1 is SEHNR, CDR2 FQNEAQ (reference sequence). With 5 bases clipped from V and 2 bases from J, the junction kept 8 bases outside the gene matches. CDR3 coding DNA: TGTGCCAGCAGCGAAAGGGGACAGGGGGTGGCCTACGAGCAGTACTTC. It specifies CASSERGQGVAYEQYF.

This clone has a handful of counts. The chain combines TRBV6-1 with TRBJ2-2; 7 bases fit TRBD2. The CDR3 loop spans 17 amino acids. Germline lookup yields CDR1 MNHNS and CDR2 SASEGT. V trimming: 4 bases; J trimming: 1 base; junction bases outside the gene matches: 9. Here the CDR3 DNA reads TGTGCCAGCAGTGCAAAAGGAGGCGGGGGGAACACCGGGGAGCTGTTTTTT. The encoded protein is CASSAKGGGGNTGELFF.

The chain employs TRBV5-8 and TRBJ1-4; maybe TRBD1 (5 bases). The CDR3 runs to 15 residues. CDR1 SGHTS and CDR2 YDEGEE come from the germline V gene. V was shortened by 4 bases and J by 4 bases, with 14 bases between the two germline ends. The CDR3 nucleotides read TGTGCCAGCAGCGCCTGGACAAGCCGTAATGAAAAACTGTTTTTT. Amino acids: CASSAWTSRNEKLFF. The whole variable domain, filled in from reference TRBV5-8 and TRBJ1-4, reads EAGVTQSPTHLIKTRGQQATLRCSPISGHTSVYWYQQALGLGLQFLLWYDEGEERNRGNFPPRFSGRQFPNYSSELNVNALELEDSALYLCASSAWTSRNEKLFFGSGTQLSVL.

This sequence joins TRBV6-5 and TRBJ2-3, with TRBD2 as a possible D gene (5 bases). This CDR3 spans 14 amino acids. V lost 4 bases and J lost 0, with 8 bases in between. Germline V gene data show CDR1 as MNHEY and CDR2 as SVGAGI. CDR3 loop: CASSSWTSTDTQYF. In DNA form, the CDR3 reads TGTGCCAGCAGTTCCTGGACTAGCACAGATACGCAGTATTTT.